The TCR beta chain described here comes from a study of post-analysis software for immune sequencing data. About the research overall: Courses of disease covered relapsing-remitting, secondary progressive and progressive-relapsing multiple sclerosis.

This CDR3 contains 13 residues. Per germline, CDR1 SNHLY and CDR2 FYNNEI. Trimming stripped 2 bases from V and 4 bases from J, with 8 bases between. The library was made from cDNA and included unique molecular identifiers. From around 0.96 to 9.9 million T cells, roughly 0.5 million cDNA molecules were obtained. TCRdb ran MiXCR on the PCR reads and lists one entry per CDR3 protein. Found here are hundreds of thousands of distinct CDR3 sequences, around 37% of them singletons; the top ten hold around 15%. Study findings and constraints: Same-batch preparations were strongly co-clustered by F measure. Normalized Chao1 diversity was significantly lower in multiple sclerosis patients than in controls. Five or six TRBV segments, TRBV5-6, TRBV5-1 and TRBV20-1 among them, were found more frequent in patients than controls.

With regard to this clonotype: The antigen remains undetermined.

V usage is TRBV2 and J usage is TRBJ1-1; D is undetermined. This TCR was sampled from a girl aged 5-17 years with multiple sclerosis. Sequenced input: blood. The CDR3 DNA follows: TGTGCCAGCAGTGAACAGGCAGGCACTGAAGCTTTCTTT. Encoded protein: CASSEQAGTEAFF.